The 27 T cell receptor beta chains in this list originate from one sample, sequenced in a study of siplizumab effects on memory and regulatory T cells. TCRdb's table, derived via immunoSEQ multiplex PCR, lists solely in-frame clones and lacks some. The sample comprises approximately 82,000 clones, about 91% of which are singletons, and over 1.5% rests with the top ten. Input material: Tregs sorted from blood. All receptors derive from a human donor in good health.

Only one count was recorded for this clone. The chain couples TRBV9 to TRBJ2-7, with TRBD1 as a possible D gene (6 bases). The germline V gene encodes CDR1 SGDLS and CDR2 YYNGEE. The CDR3 is 14 residues long. V was cut by 4 bases and J by 4 bases, with 15 bases left in between. This CDR3 reads CASSWGQGFYEQYF. CDR3 nucleotides: TGTGCCAGCAGCTGGGGGCAGGGTTTTTACGAGCAGTACTTC.

J is TRBJ2-5 and V is TRBV5-4; TRBD1 agrees at 7 bases. The CDR3 runs to 13 residues. The J segment lost 4 bases and the V segment lost 0 bases, leaving 0 bases of the junction unmatched. CDR1 is SGHNT, CDR2 YYREEE, per germline (reference sequence). CDR3 protein: CASSLGDRETQYF. The CDR3 DNA follows: TGTGCCAGCAGCTTGGGGGACAGAGAGACCCAGTACTTC. The complete variable domain, with remaining parts taken from reference TRBV5-4 and TRBJ2-5, reads ETGVTQSPTHLIKTRGQQVTLRCSSQSGHNTVSWYQQALGQGPQFIFQYYREEENGRGNFPPRFSGLQFPNYSSELNVNALELDDSALYLCASSLGDRETQYFGPGTRLLVL.

This chain joins TRBV19 and TRBJ1-2, with D unclear. Germline assignment: CDR1 LNHDA and CDR2 SQIVND (reference sequence). CDR3 length equals 15 residues. The germline V and J ends were trimmed by 7 bases and 0 bases, with 15 bases remaining between them. The CDR3 DNA is TGTGCCAGTAATGCACAGCCTCGAACTAACTATGGCTACACCTTC. This encodes CASNAQPRTNYGYTF.

The CDR3, as DNA: TGCGCCAGCAGCTTGGAACAGGGGAGGGAGCAGTTCTTC. Its protein product is CASSLEQGREQFF. This chain links TRBV5-1 with TRBJ2-1; D is perhaps TRBD1 (7 bases). The V end lost 0 bases, the J end lost 10 bases, and 11 bases lay between the germline ends. This CDR3 spans 13 amino acids. The V gene's germline CDR1 is SGHRS and CDR2 YFSETQ. Filled out from reference TRBV5-1 and TRBJ2-1, the complete variable domain reads KAGVTQTPRYLIKTRGQQVTLSCSPISGHRSVSWYQQTPGQGLQFLFEYFSETQRNKGNFPGRFSGRQFSNSRSEMNVSTLELGDSALYLCASSLEQGREQFFGPGTRLTVL.

The chain carries TRBV7-8 and TRBJ1-5, with 9 positions matching TRBD1. The germline V gene encodes CDR1 SGHVS and CDR2 FQNEAQ. Trimming took 5 bases from V and 9 from J; bases not matched to a gene: 14. The CDR3 runs to 16 residues. The chain's CDR3 is CASSQGDTGGGRPQHF. CDR3 in DNA: TGTGCCAGCAGCCAAGGCGACACAGGGGGCGGTAGGCCCCAGCATTTT.

The J gene is TRBJ2-3, the V gene TRBV11-2; D is uncertain. V shed 4 bases and J shed 0 bases, with 5 bases lying between them. From germline, CDR1 is SGHAT and CDR2 FQNNGV. This CDR3 contains 13 residues. As DNA, the CDR3 is TGTGCCAGCAGCTGGCGTAGCACAGATACGCAGTATTTT. The encoded protein is CASSWRSTDTQYF. The complete variable domain, with remaining parts taken from reference TRBV11-2 and TRBJ2-3, reads EAGVAQSPRYKIIEKRQSVAFWCNPISGHATLYWYQQILGQGPKLLIQFQNNGVVDDSQLPKDRFSAERLKGVDSTLKIQPAKLEDSAVYLCASSWRSTDTQYFGPGTRLTVL.

The CDR3 nucleotides read TGTGCCACCAGCAGAGGAGCGCGAGCGGACTATGGCTACACCTTC. Encoded protein: CATSRGARADYGYTF. This chain uses TRBV15 with TRBJ1-2; the D is unclear. The V and J ends lost 1 base and 3 bases respectively, with 12 bases between them. The CDR3 contains 15 residues. CDR1 is LNHNV, CDR2 YYDKDF, per germline (reference sequence).

The chain has TRBV19 and TRBJ1-3; D is undetermined. Germline V gives CDR1 LNHDA, CDR2 SQIVND (reference sequence). The CDR3 has 18 residues. V was shortened by 4 bases and J by 0 bases, with 19 bases between the two germline ends. CDR3 sequence (DNA): TGTGCCAGTAGTACTTCGGCCTATGACGGATTCTCTGGAAACACCATATATTTT. Protein sequence: CASSTSAYDGFSGNTIYF.

This clone was seen once. The identical CDR3 is also encoded by other nucleotide sequences in the sample. V and J are TRBV18 and TRBJ1-1; D remains unclear. The CDR3 is 15 amino acids. V dropped 0 bases and J dropped 0 bases, with 8 bases sitting between them. Germline assignment: CDR1 KGHSH and CDR2 LQKENI. CDR3 sequence: CASSPPGGLNTEAFF. Here the CDR3 DNA reads TGTGCCAGCTCACCACCGGGAGGGCTGAACACTGAAGCTTTCTTT. Filled out from reference TRBV18 and TRBJ1-1, the complete variable domain reads NAGVMQNPRHLVRRRGQEARLRCSPMKGHSHVYWYRQLPEEGLKFMVYLQKENIIDESGMPKERFSAEFPKEGPSILRIQQVVRGDSAAYFCASSPPGGLNTEAFFGQGTRLTVV.

The V call is TRBV28, the J call TRBJ2-7; 8 bases map to TRBD2. There are 15 residues in the CDR3. Germline V lookup: CDR1 MDHEN, CDR2 SYDVKM. J gave up 4 bases and V 3 bases, and 8 bases lay outside the gene matches. DNA for the CDR3: TGTGCCAGCAGTTTCCGGGGGGGGCCGGGGTACGAGCAGTACTTC. Translating it yields CASSFRGGPGYEQYF. The full variable domain, rest sourced from reference TRBV28 and TRBJ2-7, is DVKVTQSSRYLVKRTGEKVFLECVQDMDHENMFWYRQDPGLGLRLIYFSYDVKMKEKGDIPEGYSVSREKKERFSLILESASTNQTSMYLCASSFRGGPGYEQYFGPGTRLTVT.

The sample holds a few counts of this clone. The chain uses TRBV18 and TRBJ1-5, with no clear D. Germline CDR1 reads KGHSH; CDR2 reads LQKENI. The V end was cut by 5 bases, the J end by 2 bases, with 10 bases between. The CDR3 has 14 residues. CDR3 nucleotides: TGTGCCAGCTCAATGGAGGGTGGCAATCAGCCCCAGCATTTT. This encodes CASSMEGGNQPQHF.

In nucleotides, the CDR3 is TGTGCCAGCAGCTTAGCGACAGGTCGTCCCTCTGGGGCCAACGTCCTGACTTTC. It is translated as CASSLATGRPSGANVLTF. The chain uses TRBV7-9 and TRBJ2-6; possible D gene TRBD1, 6 bases. V lost 0 bases to trimming and J lost 0 bases, with 12 bases between them. CDR1 SEHNR and CDR2 FQNEAQ come from the germline V gene (reference sequence). This CDR3 spans 18 amino acids.

This chain uses TRBV19 with TRBJ2-7, with 9 positions matching TRBD1. This CDR3 has 16 amino acids. Germline loops: CDR1 LNHDA, CDR2 SQIVND (reference sequence). Trimming removed 4 bases from V and 5 bases from J; junction bases left unmatched: 12. Written as DNA, the CDR3 is TGTGCCAGTAGTACCTGGGGGGGACAGGGCTCAAACGAGCAGTACTTC. Translated: CASSTWGGQGSNEQYF.

The chain carries TRBV10-3 and TRBJ1-2; D remains unclear. The CDR3 is 14 residues long. The germline V and J ends were trimmed by 6 bases and 7 bases, with 18 bases remaining between them. Germline V gives CDR1 ENHRY, CDR2 SYGVKD. The CDR3 loop reads CAIRTTAVGGGYTF. The CDR3 DNA follows: TGTGCCATCAGGACGACGGCGGTAGGAGGTGGCTACACCTTC.

The gene calls are TRBV30 and TRBJ1-2; tentative D call: TRBD1 (6 bases). The V gene's germline CDR1 is GTSNPN and CDR2 SVGIG (reference sequence). V was trimmed by 2 bases and J by 2 bases, leaving 9 bases between them. This CDR3 is 13 amino acids long. CDR3 nucleotide sequence: TGTGCCTGGAGTCGCGGACAGAACTATGGCTACACCTTC. As protein: CAWSRGQNYGYTF.

This sequence joins TRBV18 and TRBJ2-2; 14 bases line up with TRBD2. V dropped 6 bases and J dropped 5; count of bases not matched to a gene: 5. The CDR3 length is 16 residues. From germline, CDR1 is KGHSH and CDR2 LQKENI. CDR3 DNA: TGTGCCAGCTCTCAACGACTAGCGGGAGGGACCGGGGAGCTGTTTTTT. Encoded protein: CASSQRLAGGTGELFF.

The V and J genes are TRBV7-9 and TRBJ2-3; D not certain. The V end was cut by 0 bases, the J end by 6 bases, with 7 bases between. Germline assignment: CDR1 SEHNR and CDR2 FQNEAQ (reference sequence). The CDR3 consists of 13 residues. CDR3: CASSLAGLDTQYF. Here the CDR3 DNA reads TGTGCCAGCAGCTTAGCCGGGTTGGATACGCAGTATTTT. Variable domain in full (rest from reference TRBV7-9 and TRBJ2-3): DTGVSQNPRHKITKRGQNVTFRCDPISEHNRLYWYRQTLGQGPEFLTYFQNEAQLEKSRLLSDRFSAERPKGSFSTLEIQRTEQGDSAMYLCASSLAGLDTQYFGPGTRLTVL.

J is TRBJ1-2 and V is TRBV28, with 7 bases identical to TRBD1. CDR3 length: 14 residues. V shed 3 bases, J shed 4 bases, and the junction held 5 bases outside the gene matches. Germline CDR1 reads MDHEN; CDR2 reads SYDVKM. CDR3 in DNA: TGTGCCAGCAGTTTTTGGGGACAGCGCTATGGCTACACCTTC. As protein: CASSFWGQRYGYTF.

This clone was counted only a few times. The CDR3 bases are TGTGCCAGCTCACCAGGGCAGGCCTTCAATCAGCCCCAGCATTTT. Its translation: CASSPGQAFNQPQHF. The chain couples TRBV18 to TRBJ1-5; D gene uncertain. CDR1 and CDR2 from the germline V gene are KGHSH and LQKENI. With 2 bases removed from V and 3 bases from J, the gap between germline ends came to 11 bases. The CDR3 covers 15 residues.

The chain is built from TRBV29-1 and TRBJ1-2; 9 bases agree with TRBD1. The V segment lost 6 bases and the J segment 4 bases; nucleotides outside the gene matches: 9. The V gene's germline CDR1 is SQVTM and CDR2 ANQGSEA. The CDR3 extends over 14 amino acids. The CDR3: CSVNPGTGSYGYTF. The CDR3 DNA reads as TGCAGCGTAAACCCTGGGACAGGGAGCTATGGCTACACCTTC.

This clone occurred once. The chain couples TRBV5-4 to TRBJ2-5; 7 bases agree with TRBD2. The V segment lost 4 bases and the J segment 5 bases; nucleotides outside the gene matches: 11. This CDR3 contains 15 residues. Germline V CDR1 and CDR2: SGHNT, YYREEE (reference sequence). The CDR3 DNA reads TGTGCCAGCAGCCCCCCGGGGGGTAGATGGGAGACCCAGTACTTC. Translating it yields CASSPPGGRWETQYF.

The rearrangement links TRBV20-1 to TRBJ2-5; D is perhaps TRBD1 (6 bases). The CDR3 totals 11 residues. Trimming stripped 5 bases from V and 4 bases from J, with 8 bases between. Germline lookup yields CDR1 DFQATT and CDR2 SNEGSKA (reference sequence). CDR3 coding DNA: TGCAGTGCTCTCAGGGGAGAGACCCAGTACTTC. Translating it yields CSALRGETQYF.

The CDR3 loop reads CASSRDKAYEQYF. The DNA of the CDR3 is TGTGCCAGCAGCCGGGACAAGGCCTACGAGCAGTACTTC. The chain links TRBV7-2 to TRBJ2-7; a possible D gene is TRBD1 (6 bases). From germline, CDR1 is SGHTA and CDR2 FQGNSA. V was trimmed by 5 bases and J by 2 bases, leaving 10 bases between them. This CDR3 is 13 amino acids long.

In this sample, this clone turned up a few times. The J gene is TRBJ2-7, the V gene TRBV5-4; 9 bases are shared with TRBD1. After removal of 7 bases from V and 3 bases from J, the junction contained 11 bases not matched to a gene. This CDR3 comprises 15 residues. The V gene's germline CDR1 is SGHNT and CDR2 YYREEE (reference sequence). The CDR3 bases are TGTGCCAGCCAACCGGGGACAGGGAGCCTCTACGAGCAGTACTTC. This translates into CASQPGTGSLYEQYF.

V and J are TRBV18 and TRBJ2-7, with TRBD1 as a possible D gene (6 bases). The V end lost 4 bases, the J end lost 0 bases, and 13 bases lay between the germline ends. The CDR3 extends over 15 amino acids. Germline V lookup: CDR1 KGHSH, CDR2 LQKENI. CDR3 in DNA: TGTGCCAGCTCACAATTAGGGGGACCCTCCTACGAGCAGTACTTC. Amino acid sequence: CASSQLGGPSYEQYF.

This clone was picked up a small number of times. The chain recombines TRBV5-1 with TRBJ2-1; TRBD2 matches 10 bases. Per the germline V gene, CDR1 is SGHRS and CDR2 is YFSETQ. This CDR3 has 14 amino acids. V trimming: 0 bases; J trimming: 14 bases; junction bases outside the gene matches: 8. CDR3 DNA sequence: TGCGCCAGCAGCTTGGTAAGCGGGGGGGCGTCAGAGTTCTTC. Amino acid sequence: CASSLVSGGASEFF.

The genes are TRBV7-6 and TRBJ2-7; 12 positions match TRBD1. Germline V gene sequence: CDR1 SGHVS, CDR2 FNYEAQ. V gave up 5 bases and J gave up 4 bases; unmatched junction bases: 6. The CDR3 totals 15 residues. This CDR3 reads CASSQGTGGSYEQYF. For the CDR3, the DNA is TGTGCCAGCAGCCAAGGGACAGGGGGCTCGTACGAGCAGTACTTC.